These 24 T cell receptor beta chains originate from one sample sequenced in a study of T cells in tumors after PD-1 blockade. Using immunoSEQ multiplex PCR, the repertoire was profiled, and TCRdb retains in-frame clones only, with some absent. Of 20,000 to 25,000 clones in the sample, roughly 78% were seen once. The source material was PBMCs, sampled before anti-PD-1 treatment. These receptors were collected from a human donor with basal cell carcinoma.

This clone is classed as medium-sized (0.01 to 0.1%). The rearrangement links TRBV7-9 to TRBJ2-2; D not certain. The CDR3 totals 14 residues. Trimming left V 3 bases short and J 9 bases short, with 14 bases between. The germline gives CDR1 SEHNR, CDR2 FQNEAQ (reference sequence). The CDR3 nucleotides are TGTGCCAGCAGCTTTCAAGAACTACCCCGGGAGCTGTTTTTT. It codes for CASSFQELPRELFF.

V usage is TRBV5-5 and J usage is TRBJ1-1; D unresolved. This CDR3 is built from 15 residues. V shed 4 bases and J shed 4 bases, with 17 bases lying between them. Germline V gene data show CDR1 as SGHKS and CDR2 as YYEKEE (reference sequence). CDR3 sequence (DNA): TGTGCCAGCAGCCTCCTTCCCGTCCGGGGCACTGAAGCTTTCTTT. Protein product: CASSLLPVRGTEAFF.

The chain combines TRBV15 with TRBJ2-1; maybe TRBD2 (6 bases). Deletions cut 0 bases from V and 15 bases from J, with 12 bases between. The CDR3 runs 12 residues. Looked up from germline, CDR1 is LNHNV and CDR2 is YYDKDF (reference sequence). The CDR3 region is CATSRDRTITFF. CDR3 in DNA: TGTGCCACCAGCAGAGATAGGACTATTACGTTCTTC. Filled out from reference TRBV15 and TRBJ2-1, the complete variable domain reads DAMVIQNPRYQVTQFGKPVTLSCSQTLNHNVMYWYQQKSSQAPKLLFHYYDKDFNNEADTPDNFQSRRPNTSFCFLDIRSPGLGDTAMYLCATSRDRTITFFGPGTRLTVL.

This clone is medium-sized. Mismatch with germline at one junction end may stem from a read error. Within the sample, other DNA sequences also encode this same CDR3. This chain uses TRBV2 with TRBJ2-1; TRBD2 matches 7 bases. The CDR3 sequence is 19 residues long. Germline-derived CDR1 and CDR2 are SNHLY and FYNNEI. CDR3 amino acids: CASCDGWAGEGSSYNEQFF. In nucleotides, the CDR3 is TGTGCCAGCTGTGATGGGTGGGCGGGGGAGGGGAGCTCCTACAATGAGCAGTTCTTC.

Only a few counts were recorded for this clone. This sequence joins TRBV3-1 (or the pseudogene TRBV3-2) and TRBJ2-1; D remains unclear. Germline CDR1 LGHDT, CDR2 YNNKEL (reference sequence). The CDR3 has 12 residues. Trimming removed 3 bases at V and 8 bases at J, with 8 bases between. CDR3: CASSQGVDEQFF. CDR3 bases: TGTGCCAGCAGCCAGGGTGTCGATGAGCAGTTCTTC.

With respect to this clone: Distinct nucleotide sequences in the sample also encode this CDR3. This chain joins TRBV2 and TRBJ2-1; D is perhaps TRBD2 (7 bases). This CDR3 is 19 amino acids long. The germline V and J ends were trimmed by 11 bases and 0 bases, with 29 bases remaining between them. Germline CDR1 is SNHLY and CDR2 is FYNNEI. As DNA, the CDR3 is TGTGCCTCCTGTTATGGGGGGGCGGGGGTGGGGAGCTCCTACAATGAGCAGTTCTTC. Translated: CASCYGGAGVGSSYNEQFF.

This clone was seen once. The V and J genes are TRBV10-3 and TRBJ2-3; a weak D match, TRBD1 (6 bases). This CDR3 is 14 amino acids long. From germline, CDR1 is ENHRY and CDR2 SYGVKD. Trimming removed 7 bases from V and 3 bases from J, with 14 bases in between. CDR3: CAITKQGLTDTQYF. For the CDR3, the DNA is TGTGCCATCACCAAACAGGGTTTAACAGATACGCAGTATTTT.

The chain recombines TRBV19 with TRBJ1-3, with unresolved D. Trimming shortened V by 5 bases and J by 2 bases, and 10 bases separated the two germline ends. Germline V CDR1 and CDR2: LNHDA, SQIVND (reference sequence). The CDR3 is 14 amino acids. CDR3 loop: CASSPSATGNTIYF. The DNA for the CDR3 is TGTGCCAGTAGTCCTTCGGCGACTGGAAACACCATATATTTT.

This chain joins TRBV14 and TRBJ2-1, with D unclear. Germline V gene data show CDR1 as SGHDN and CDR2 as FVKESK. Trimming stripped 4 bases from V and 8 bases from J, with 12 bases between. The CDR3 is 13 amino acids. CDR3 loop: CASSPVAPHEQFF. CDR3 sequence (DNA): TGTGCCAGCAGCCCGGTCGCCCCTCATGAGCAGTTCTTC.

The chain is built from TRBV5-1 and TRBJ2-5; the D is unclear. V was cut by 0 bases and J by 5 bases, with 11 bases left in between. The CDR3 length is 14 residues. Germline CDR1 is SGHRS and CDR2 is YFSETQ. The CDR3 DNA is TGCGCCAGCAGCTTGGGGGTCGTAGGGGAGACCCAGTACTTC. Protein: CASSLGVVGETQYF.

This clone was seen a single time. This rearrangement joins TRBV5-6 to TRBJ2-1; D might be TRBD2 (6 bases). This CDR3 region has 15 residues. The V gene lost 3 bases and the J gene lost 8 bases, with 18 bases spanning the gap. Germline V gene data show CDR1 as SGHDT and CDR2 as YYEEEE. The CDR3 sequence: CASSSKPGLPDEQFF. The CDR3 region has the DNA TGTGCCAGCAGCTCGAAGCCGGGACTGCCTGATGAGCAGTTCTTC.

V gene TRBV5-4 combines with J gene TRBJ2-1; 9 bases are shared with TRBD2. Germline trimming cut 8 bases from V and 9 bases from J; bases unmatched to any gene: 18. This CDR3 has 16 residues. Germline V gene sequence: CDR1 SGHNT, CDR2 YYREEE (reference sequence). CDR3 sequence (DNA): TGTGCCAGTACCATAGCTAGGCGGGGGGGCTCCTTTGAGCAGTTCTTC. This codes for CASTIARRGGSFEQFF.

The chain is built from TRBV6-5 and TRBJ1-2; no clear D. Per germline, CDR1 MNHEY and CDR2 SVGAGI. This CDR3 contains 15 residues. Between the trimmed V and J ends, which lost 6 bases and 4 bases, there was a span of 18 bases. The CDR3 bases are TGTGCCAGCAGCGCCACCCTCAGAACTAGCTATGGCTACACCTTC. It yields the protein CASSATLRTSYGYTF.

The gene calls are TRBV6-1 and TRBJ2-3, with D perhaps matching TRBD1 or TRBD2 (5 bases each). In germline, CDR1 is MNHNS, CDR2 SASEGT. The length of the CDR3 is 14 residues. V was cut by 0 bases and J by 8 bases, with 12 bases left in between. CDR3 in amino acids: CASSEAGRGGTQYF. The DNA of the CDR3 is TGTGCCAGCAGTGAAGCGGGCCGTGGGGGTACGCAGTATTTT.

The V gene is TRBV19, the J gene TRBJ2-3, with D possibly matching TRBD2 (6 bases). The length of the CDR3 is 12 residues. The V gene's germline CDR1 is LNHDA and CDR2 SQIVND (reference sequence). V was shortened by 6 bases and J by 4 bases, with 8 bases between the two germline ends. In nucleotides, the CDR3 is TGTGCCAGTAGGGGGGACTCAGATACGCAGTATTTT. Its protein is CASRGDSDTQYF.

This clone was detected only a few times. The V call is TRBV28, the J call TRBJ1-5, with 7 bases lining up with TRBD1. The J segment lost 0 bases and the V segment lost 6 bases, leaving 17 bases of the junction unmatched. Per the germline V gene, CDR1 is MDHEN and CDR2 is SYDVKM. The CDR3 covers 19 residues. CDR3 sequence: CASSLPPTGDVHSNQPQHF. The CDR3 DNA sequence: TGTGCCAGCAGCCTCCCACCAACAGGGGATGTGCATAGCAATCAGCCCCAGCATTTT.

The chain has TRBV3-1 (or the pseudogene TRBV3-2) and TRBJ2-1; 9 bases align to TRBD2. Germline V gives CDR1 LGHDT, CDR2 YNNKEL (reference sequence). Trimming removed 1 base from V and 8 bases from J; junction bases left unmatched: 6. The CDR3 sequence is 15 residues long. The CDR3 DNA sequence: TGTGCCAGCAGCCAAGGGCGGGGGGGCCAGGATGAGCAGTTCTTC. Its translation is CASSQGRGGQDEQFF.

This chain links TRBV11-3 with TRBJ2-7; D may be TRBD1 or TRBD2 (5 bases each). Trimming pared 6 bases from V and 3 bases from J, leaving 33 bases between. CDR1 SGHNT and CDR2 YENEEA come from the germline V gene. The CDR3 covers 20 residues. The CDR3 here is CASRSRIVLGESSRNYEQYF. CDR3 coding DNA: TGTGCCAGCAGGTCAAGAATAGTACTAGGGGAAAGTTCCCGAAACTACGAGCAGTACTTC. Full variable domain (rest looked up from reference TRBV11-3 and TRBJ2-7): EAGVVQSPRYKIIEKKQPVAFWCNPISGHNTLYWYLQNLGQGPELLIRYENEEAVDDSQLPKDRFSAERLKGVDSTLKIQPAELGDSAVYLCASRSRIVLGESSRNYEQYFGPGTRLTVT.

V is TRBV7-7 and J is TRBJ2-7, with D possibly matching TRBD1 (5 bases). Trimming left V 1 base short and J 5 bases short, with 9 bases between. This CDR3 is 13 amino acids long. The germline CDR1 and CDR2 sequences are SSHAT and FNYEAQ (reference sequence). The CDR3 nucleotides are TGTGCCAGCAGCTTAGGTCTAGGGGACGAGCAGTACTTC. Translating it yields CASSLGLGDEQYF.

The chain is built from TRBV3-1 (or the pseudogene TRBV3-2) and TRBJ1-1; the D gene is possibly TRBD1 (6 bases). Germline-derived CDR1 and CDR2 are LGHDT and YNNKEL (reference sequence). The ends were cut back, 4 bases at V and 3 bases at J, with 9 bases in the middle. The length of the CDR3 is 13 residues. This CDR3 is CASSLRGDTEAFF. Here the CDR3 DNA reads TGTGCCAGCAGCCTCAGGGGTGACACTGAAGCTTTCTTT.

The rearrangement uses TRBV27 and TRBJ2-2; D is uncertain. The CDR3 is 14 residues long. Trimming pared 6 bases from V and 3 bases from J, leaving 11 bases between. The germline V gene encodes CDR1 MNHEY and CDR2 SMNVEV (reference sequence). The CDR3 sequence: CASRPISYTGELFF. The CDR3 DNA reads TGTGCCAGCAGACCCATTTCGTACACCGGGGAGCTGTTTTTT.

The chain is built from TRBV19 and TRBJ1-5; TRBD1 matches 8 bases. This CDR3 has 15 amino acids. The V and J ends lost 3 bases and 6 bases, in that order; junction bases with no gene match: 7. In germline, CDR1 is LNHDA, CDR2 SQIVND (reference sequence). As DNA, the CDR3 is TGTGCCAGTAGTATCCCACAGGGGGGGGGTCAGCCCCAGCATTTT. It specifies CASSIPQGGGQPQHF.

V gene TRBV27 combines with J gene TRBJ2-7; 9 positions match TRBD2. This CDR3 spans 13 amino acids. The germline V gene encodes CDR1 MNHEY and CDR2 SMNVEV (reference sequence). V lost 7 bases to trimming and J lost 7 bases; unmatched junction nucleotides: 8. The CDR3 spells CASTELAGREQYF. The CDR3 DNA follows: TGTGCCAGCACCGAACTAGCGGGTCGGGAGCAGTACTTC.

This clone was picked up one time. This chain connects TRBV20-1 to TRBJ2-2, with unresolved D. The CDR3 is 14 residues long. Germline assignment: CDR1 DFQATT and CDR2 SNEGSKA (reference sequence). V was shortened by 3 bases and J by 7 bases, with 15 bases between the two germline ends. The chain's CDR3 is CSASNVRRLGELFF. The CDR3 DNA follows: TGCAGTGCTAGTAACGTTCGTCGACTCGGGGAGCTGTTTTTT.